This T cell receptor beta chain was profiled in a study of Graves' ophthalmopathy and Graves' hyperthyroidism. General study findings and limits: The blood repertoire also included most expanded thyroid clonotypes above 0.001 frequency.

Ophthalmopathy donors showed moderate-to-severe activity, CAS ≥3, NOSPECS ≥4 and a duration under 3 months. If patients had other autoimmune diseases, uncontrolled infections, pregnancy or lactation, they were excluded. TCR beta CDR3 regions were amplified from RNA transcripts. The workflow started with a first-round RT-PCR run with HTBI primers and then moved on to a second-round multiplex PCR. TCRdb independently ran MiXCR on the multiplex PCR reads; one entry per CDR3 protein. The sample consists of 200,000 to 300,000 distinct CDR3 sequences, around 50% of them appearing once. This clonotype showed up just a few times. Its antigen is unknown. CDR1 and CDR2 from the germline V gene are WSHSY and SAAADI. This CDR3 is built from 12 residues. The V gene lost 4 bases and the J gene lost 5 bases, with 8 bases spanning the gap.

The TCR originated in an adult man with Graves' ophthalmopathy. What was sequenced was peripheral blood. The V call is TRBV10-2, the J call TRBJ2-5, with unresolved D. CDR3 loop: CASSVDWETQYF. The DNA of the CDR3 is TGCGCCAGCAGTGTAGACTGGGAGACCCAGTACTTC.